Shown below are 28 T cell receptor beta chains from a single sample sequenced in a study of cytomegalovirus exposure and HLA in healthy donors. Researchers ran the PCR with 60 Vbeta and 13 Jbeta primers. TCRdb's copy holds only in-frame clones and misses some; the assay was immunoSEQ multiplex PCR. The repertoire holds 150,000 to 200,000 clones, with nearly 80% as singletons. Material: PBMCs. The receptors derive from a man aged 50-59 years in good health and CMV-seropositive.

This chain joins TRBV19 and TRBJ1-6; 8 bases align to TRBD1. With 7 bases clipped from V and 9 bases from J, the junction kept 8 bases outside the gene matches. The CDR3 covers 14 residues. Germline V CDR1 and CDR2: LNHDA, SQIVND (reference sequence). The chain's CDR3 is CASIVTGDTSPLHF. The CDR3 DNA follows: TGTGCCAGTATAGTGACAGGGGATACTTCACCCCTCCACTTT.

The genes are TRBV11-1 and TRBJ2-1; 10 bases are a match to TRBD2. Per germline, CDR1 SGHAT and CDR2 FQDESV (reference sequence). The CDR3 has 16 amino acids. Trimming cost V 5 bases and J 7 bases; bases outside gene matches: 11. The CDR3 nucleotides are TGTGCCAGCAGCCTGTTTTTAGCGGGGGGAGGGAATGAGCAGTTCTTC. It is translated as CASSLFLAGGGNEQFF.

The gene calls are TRBV2 and TRBJ1-6; D is unresolved. The CDR3 is 15 residues long. Trimming cost V 4 bases and J 6 bases, with 13 bases left between them. Germline values: CDR1 SNHLY, CDR2 FYNNEI. CDR3 sequence: CASSAGARPNSPLHF. The CDR3, as DNA: TGTGCCAGCAGTGCAGGTGCGAGACCTAATTCACCCCTCCACTTT. Together with reference TRBV2 and TRBJ1-6, the CDR3 gives the full variable domain: EPEVTQTPSHQVTQMGQEVILRCVPISNHLYFYWYRQILGQKVEFLVSFYNNEISEKSEIFDDQFSVERPDGSNFTLKIRSTKLEDSAMYFCASSAGARPNSPLHFGNGTRLTVT.

CDR3 sequence (DNA): TGTGCCAGCAGAGGGGGGGGCGGGATGGATGAGCAGTTCTTC. Protein: CASRGGGGMDEQFF. This sequence joins TRBV4-2 and TRBJ2-1; tentative D call: TRBD2 (7 bases). Trimming removed 6 bases from V and 8 bases from J, with 17 bases in between. The length of the CDR3 is 14 residues. CDR1 and CDR2 from the germline V gene are LGHNA and YNFKEQ.

As regards this clone: The same CDR3 also results from other DNA sequences found in this sample. This chain connects TRBV29-1 to TRBJ1-6; D unresolved. The CDR3 extends over 13 amino acids. CDR1 and CDR2 (germline): SQVTM, ANQGSEA. V was pared by 5 bases and J by 0 bases, with 5 bases between. This CDR3 reads CSVRSSYNSPLHF. DNA of the CDR3: TGCAGCGTTAGGAGCTCCTATAATTCACCCCTCCACTTT.

The J gene is TRBJ2-7, the V gene TRBV4-1, with 10 bases aligning to TRBD1. Per germline, CDR1 MGHRA and CDR2 YSYEKL. This CDR3 contains 15 residues. After removal of 4 bases from V and 5 bases from J, the junction contained 8 bases not matched to a gene. The CDR3 coding sequence is TGCGCCAGCAGCCTTCACGGGACAGGGGTGGACGAGCAGTACTTC. Its protein is CASSLHGTGVDEQYF.

V is TRBV18 and J is TRBJ2-2; D remains unclear. Trimming left V 5 bases short and J 1 base short, with 8 bases between. CDR1 and CDR2 (germline): KGHSH, LQKENI. CDR3 length: 14 amino acids. CDR3 residues: CASSMAGNTGELFF. The CDR3 DNA sequence: TGTGCCAGCTCAATGGCAGGGAACACCGGGGAGCTGTTTTTT. Full variable domain (missing parts from reference TRBV18 and TRBJ2-2): NAGVMQNPRHLVRRRGQEARLRCSPMKGHSHVYWYRQLPEEGLKFMVYLQKENIIDESGMPKERFSAEFPKEGPSILRIQQVVRGDSAAYFCASSMAGNTGELFFGEGSRLTVL.

This chain connects TRBV5-6 to TRBJ2-7; perhaps TRBD2 as D (6 bases). Trimming took 6 bases from V and 7 from J, leaving 14 bases between them. The CDR3 runs 12 residues. The germline gives CDR1 SGHDT, CDR2 YYEEEE. CDR3 residues: CASTLGSGEQYF. The CDR3, as DNA: TGTGCCAGCACTCTAGGCAGCGGGGAGCAGTACTTC.

The J gene is TRBJ2-2, the V gene TRBV6-1; the match to TRBD1 covers 7 bases. The CDR3 sequence is 14 residues long. V was clipped by 6 bases and J by 6 bases; unmatched bases: 7. CDR1 and CDR2 (germline): MNHNS, SASEGT. The CDR3 is CASRVGQQSGELFF. DNA for the CDR3: TGTGCCAGCAGGGTGGGACAGCAGTCCGGGGAGCTGTTTTTT.

The chain is built from TRBV6-6 and TRBJ2-1; tentative D call: TRBD1 (6 bases). Germline CDR1 reads MNHNY; CDR2 reads SVGAGI (reference sequence). V lost 6 bases to trimming and J lost 14 bases, with 20 bases between them. The CDR3 spans 13 residues. CDR3 nucleotides: TGTGCCAGCAGCCAAACGGACAGCAACAGAAAGTTCTTC. Its protein is CASSQTDSNRKFF.

This clone is a singleton in its sample. The chain is built from TRBV18 and TRBJ1-1, with 7 positions matching TRBD1. J was trimmed by 8 bases and V by 3 bases; bases with no gene match: 12. The CDR3 is made up of 15 amino acids. Germline values: CDR1 KGHSH, CDR2 LQKENI. Here the CDR3 reads CASSPLQAGQWEAFF. In nucleotides, the CDR3 is TGTGCCAGCTCACCTCTCCAGGCGGGACAGTGGGAAGCTTTCTTT.

The CDR3 region has the DNA TGTGCCAGCAGTTTAACCACAGGGGGTTCATCTTTCTTT. Protein sequence: CASSLTTGGSSFF. J is TRBJ1-1 and V is TRBV27; 8 positions match TRBD1. The germline V gene has CDR1 MNHEY and CDR2 SMNVEV (reference sequence). The CDR3 runs to 13 residues. J was trimmed by 12 bases and V by 2 bases; bases with no gene match: 8.

CDR3 amino acids: CASSFMTGNGYTF. CDR3 nucleotides: TGTGCCAGCAGCTTTATGACAGGGAACGGCTACACCTTC. The rearrangement uses TRBV7-9 and TRBJ1-2; TRBD1 matches 7 bases. Trimming cost V 3 bases and J 8 bases; bases outside gene matches: 6. This CDR3 comprises 13 residues. From germline, CDR1 is SEHNR and CDR2 FQNEAQ (reference sequence).

A word on this clone: An end of the junction does not agree with germline; a read error may underlie this. The J gene is TRBJ1-1, the V gene TRBV29-1; a weak D match, TRBD1 (5 bases). Germline values: CDR1 SQVTM, CDR2 ANQGSEA. The CDR3 runs to 13 residues. The CDR3 loop is CNVVRAMNTEAFF. In nucleotides, the CDR3 is TGCAACGTTGTCAGGGCGATGAACACTGAAGCTTTCTTT.

V is TRBV10-3 and J is TRBJ1-6; 10 nucleotides agree with TRBD1. Germline CDR1 ENHRY, CDR2 SYGVKD. CDR3 length equals 18 residues. V was clipped by 4 bases and J by 8 bases; unmatched bases: 14. DNA for the CDR3: TGTGCCATCAGTGCCACCGGAGTGGGGACAGGGGCGCATTCACCCCTCCACTTT. This codes for CAISATGVGTGAHSPLHF.

The CDR3 nucleotides read TGTGCCAGCAGCGGGACCCGGGACAGGGACCCCTACGAGCAGTACTTC. It is translated as CASSGTRDRDPYEQYF. The rearrangement links TRBV5-6 to TRBJ2-5; TRBD1 aligns across 9 bases. The DNA end favors TRBJ2-7, so the J call may be wrong. CDR3 length: 16 residues. Germline assignment: CDR1 SGHDT and CDR2 YYEEEE.

The chain couples TRBV11-2 to TRBJ1-4, with D tentatively TRBD1 (5 bases). The CDR3 is 15 amino acids. Trimming pared 4 bases from V and 4 bases from J, leaving 13 bases between. Germline lookup yields CDR1 SGHAT and CDR2 FQNNGV. The CDR3 DNA sequence: TGTGCCAGCAGCTCGGGAGGGGTTCTTAATGAAAAACTGTTTTTT. This codes for CASSSGGVLNEKLFF.

This chain joins TRBV28 and TRBJ1-3; D gene unclear. The length of the CDR3 is 14 residues. Trimming left V 7 bases short and J 4 bases short, with 14 bases between. CDR1 is MDHEN and CDR2 is SYDVKM in the germline V gene. The CDR3 loop is CASKEGVWGNTIYF. The CDR3 nucleotides read TGTGCCAGCAAAGAGGGAGTGTGGGGAAACACCATATATTTT.

The chain has TRBV19 and TRBJ2-3, with 9 bases lining up with TRBD2. Germline lookup yields CDR1 LNHDA and CDR2 SQIVND (reference sequence). This CDR3 has 15 amino acids. V lost 5 bases and J lost 7; bases outside the gene matches: 10. The CDR3, as DNA: TGTGCCAGTAGTTCCCTAGCGGGGTGGGGAAATACGCAGTATTTT. As protein: CASSSLAGWGNTQYF.

The chain uses TRBV5-1 and TRBJ2-5; 8 nucleotides align to TRBD2. The CDR3 runs to 15 residues. V gave up 0 bases and J gave up 1 base; unmatched junction bases: 2. The germline V gene has CDR1 SGHRS and CDR2 YFSETQ. For the CDR3, the DNA is TGCGCCAGCAGCTTGGGGACTAGCACCCAAGAGACCCAGTACTTC. It specifies CASSLGTSTQETQYF.

This rearrangement joins TRBV4-1 to TRBJ2-1, with no clear D. Trimming took 0 bases from V and 4 from J, leaving 7 bases between them. CDR3 length: 14 amino acids. CDR1 is MGHRA and CDR2 is YSYEKL in the germline V gene. CDR3 protein: CASSQDVLYNEQFF. The DNA of the CDR3 is TGCGCCAGCAGCCAAGATGTTCTATACAATGAGCAGTTCTTC.

The chain couples TRBV7-2 to TRBJ1-1, with D uncertain. CDR1 and CDR2 (germline): SGHTA, FQGNSA. The CDR3 consists of 13 residues. Trimming cost V 5 bases and J 4 bases, with 11 bases left between them. CDR3 residues: CASSALRSTEAFF. In DNA form, the CDR3 reads TGTGCCAGCAGCGCCCTCCGCAGCACTGAAGCTTTCTTT.

The chain joins TRBV4-1 to TRBJ2-3; 16 positions match TRBD2. Trimming took 0 bases from V and 4 from J; bases not matched to a gene: 10. The CDR3 covers 20 residues. Germline values: CDR1 MGHRA, CDR2 YSYEKL. The CDR3 loop reads CASSQERGLAGGHWADTQYF. The CDR3 DNA sequence: TGCGCCAGCAGCCAAGAAAGGGGACTAGCGGGGGGGCACTGGGCAGATACGCAGTATTTT.

This chain joins TRBV4-1 and TRBJ2-5, with D possibly matching TRBD1 (5 bases). The J call may be faulty, since TRBJ2-7 better matches the DNA end. CDR1 and CDR2 from the germline V gene are MGHRA and YSYEKL. The CDR3 runs to 15 residues. CDR3 residues: CASSQDDLETDEQYF. For the CDR3, the DNA is TGCGCCAGCAGCCAAGATGACCTGGAGACAGACGAGCAGTACTTC.

V usage is TRBV28 and J usage is TRBJ1-1; no clear D. Trimming left V 3 bases short and J 1 base short, with 9 bases between. The CDR3 has 14 amino acids. CDR1 MDHEN and CDR2 SYDVKM come from the germline V gene. CDR3 amino acids: CASSFRLRNTEAFF. The CDR3 bases are TGTGCCAGCAGTTTTCGTCTTCGGAACACTGAAGCTTTCTTT. The entire variable domain, with the rest obtained from reference TRBV28 and TRBJ1-1, is as follows: DVKVTQSSRYLVKRTGEKVFLECVQDMDHENMFWYRQDPGLGLRLIYFSYDVKMKEKGDIPEGYSVSREKKERFSLILESASTNQTSMYLCASSFRLRNTEAFFGQGTRLTVV.

V is TRBV9 and J is TRBJ2-7; maybe TRBD1 (6 bases). Trimming removed 0 bases at V and 3 bases at J, with 10 bases between. CDR3 length equals 14 residues. Germline loops: CDR1 SGDLS, CDR2 YYNGEE. The CDR3 sequence is CASSVVEGDYEQYF. The CDR3 DNA is TGTGCCAGCAGCGTAGTTGAGGGGGACTACGAGCAGTACTTC.

The chain employs TRBV10-1 and TRBJ2-7; D might be TRBD2 (5 bases). The length of the CDR3 is 13 residues. V lost 5 bases, J lost 1 base, and 9 bases lay in between. Germline V gene lookup returns CDR1 WNHNN and CDR2 SYGVQD (reference sequence). The CDR3 DNA reads TGCGCCAGCAGTCCGGGGAAATCCTACGAGCAGTACGTC. Its protein is CASSPGKSYEQYV.

CDR3 region: CASSSIPGTSGGTDTQYF. The CDR3 nucleotides read TGTGCCAGCAGCTCAATTCCCGGGACTAGCGGGGGTACAGATACGCAGTATTTT. The chain recombines TRBV5-6 with TRBJ2-3; 14 bases map to TRBD2. V lost 3 bases and J lost 3; bases outside the gene matches: 9. The CDR3 runs to 18 residues. Germline V lookup: CDR1 SGHDT, CDR2 YYEEEE.